These 14 T cell receptor beta chains share one sample of origin, sequenced in a study of blood T cell repertoires in COVID-19. Some clones are missing from TCRdb's copy, which holds only in-frame ones; the method was immunoSEQ multiplex PCR. The sample contains more than 200,000 clones, about four fifths of which appear only once. Sequencing was done on a sample of peripheral blood. The receptors here all came from a man older than 75 with acute or convalescent COVID-19.

The chain has TRBV5-1 and TRBJ1-4; D gene unclear. Germline CDR1 SGHRS, CDR2 YFSETQ. V lost 5 bases, J lost 7 bases, and 9 bases lay in between. This CDR3 is 12 amino acids long. CDR3 in amino acids: CASRRTAEKLFF. CDR3 sequence (DNA): TGCGCCAGCAGAAGGACTGCTGAAAAACTGTTTTTT.

The J gene is TRBJ2-5, the V gene TRBV9; D is undetermined. Trimming pared 0 bases from V and 5 bases from J, leaving 14 bases between. The germline CDR1 and CDR2 sequences are SGDLS and YYNGEE. CDR3 size: 15 residues. The CDR3 bases are TGTGCCAGCAGCGTAGATGTCGATGTTCGGGAGACCCAGTACTTC. Encoded protein: CASSVDVDVRETQYF.

DNA for the CDR3: TGTGCCACACGACATTCCGGGGAGCTGTTTTTT. It yields the protein CATRHSGELFF. The chain is built from TRBV6-4 and TRBJ2-2; D unresolved. The CDR3 length is 11 residues. The germline V and J ends were trimmed by 10 bases and 6 bases, with 9 bases remaining between them. Germline V gives CDR1 MRHNA, CDR2 SNTAGT.

CDR3 region: CASRKGVWEYEQYF. The CDR3 bases are TGCGCCAGCCGAAAGGGGGTATGGGAGTACGAGCAGTACTTC. The V and J genes are TRBV5-1 and TRBJ2-7, with a weak D call TRBD1 (6 bases). This CDR3 has 14 amino acids. Germline values: CDR1 SGHRS, CDR2 YFSETQ. Between the trimmed V and J ends, which lost 7 bases and 4 bases, there was a span of 18 bases.

In its sample, this clone was seen once. The gene calls are TRBV7-6 and TRBJ2-2, with TRBD1 matching 8 bases. The CDR3 contains 16 residues. With V trimmed by 5 bases and J by 8 bases, 13 bases remained unmatched. Germline CDR1 and CDR2: SGHVS and FNYEAQ. This chain's CDR3 is CASSKPLRQGRGELFF. DNA for the CDR3: TGTGCCAGCAGCAAACCCTTAAGACAGGGGCGTGGGGAGCTGTTTTTT.

This clone has a handful of counts. The chain couples TRBV19 to TRBJ2-5; the match to TRBD1 covers 10 bases. Germline values: CDR1 LNHDA, CDR2 SQIVND (reference sequence). V gave up 1 base and J gave up 3 bases; unmatched junction bases: 5. The CDR3 totals 16 residues. CDR3 sequence reads: CASSIVPGQGKETQYF. CDR3 sequence (DNA): TGTGCCAGTAGTATAGTTCCGGGACAGGGGAAAGAGACCCAGTACTTC. Drawing the rest from reference TRBV19 and TRBJ2-5, the complete variable domain is DGGITQSPKYLFRKEGQNVTLSCEQNLNHDAMYWYRQDPGQGLRLIYYSQIVNDFQKGDIAEGYSVSREKKESFPLTVTSAQKNPTAFYLCASSIVPGQGKETQYFGPGTRLLVL.

The chain uses TRBV5-1 and TRBJ2-7; D gene ambiguous. Trimming stripped 4 bases from V and 2 bases from J, with 10 bases between. The CDR3 is 13 amino acids. The germline CDR1 and CDR2 sequences are SGHRS and YFSETQ. The CDR3 nucleotides read TGCGCCAGCAGCGCCCGGGTGCCCTACGAGCAGTACTTC. It encodes CASSARVPYEQYF.

The V gene is TRBV27, the J gene TRBJ1-5, with D perhaps TRBD1 (6 bases). The CDR3 consists of 14 residues. Trimming stripped 6 bases from V and 3 bases from J, with 12 bases between. Germline values: CDR1 MNHEY, CDR2 SMNVEV (reference sequence). The CDR3 here is CASRPTGTNQPQHF. CDR3 bases: TGTGCCAGCAGGCCCACAGGGACCAATCAGCCCCAGCATTTT.

The rearrangement links TRBV5-1 to TRBJ2-7; tentatively, D is TRBD2 (6 bases). Trimming pared 0 bases from V and 9 bases from J, leaving 10 bases between. Germline CDR1 reads SGHRS; CDR2 reads YFSETQ. The CDR3 loop spans 12 amino acids. The CDR3 DNA reads as TGCGCCAGCAGCTTGGCCGGGGGTCGGCAGTACTTC. Its protein is CASSLAGGRQYF.

This chain uses TRBV5-1 with TRBJ1-3, with a possible D match to TRBD1 (6 bases). V lost 0 bases and J lost 2, with 9 bases in between. This CDR3 contains 15 residues. Germline-derived CDR1 and CDR2 are SGHRS and YFSETQ. The CDR3 spells CASSLAPGAGNTIYF. The CDR3 DNA follows: TGCGCCAGCAGCTTGGCCCCAGGGGCTGGAAACACCATATATTTT. Filled out from reference TRBV5-1 and TRBJ1-3, the complete variable domain reads KAGVTQTPRYLIKTRGQQVTLSCSPISGHRSVSWYQQTPGQGLQFLFEYFSETQRNKGNFPGRFSGRQFSNSRSEMNVSTLELGDSALYLCASSLAPGAGNTIYFGEGSWLTVV.

J is TRBJ1-3 and V is TRBV21-1. TRBV21-1 is labeled a pseudogene. This CDR3 contains 13 residues. CDR3 in DNA: TGTGCCAGCAGCAAAGATACGTTCGGCACCATATATTTT. Encoded protein: CASSKDTFGTIYF.

The rearrangement uses TRBV2 and TRBJ1-5; D might be TRBD1 (5 bases). The length of the CDR3 is 16 residues. CDR1 and CDR2 from the germline V gene are SNHLY and FYNNEI. V lost 4 bases to trimming and J lost 8 bases, with 21 bases between them. The chain's CDR3 is CASSGVGTGRNKPQHF. The CDR3 DNA is TGTGCCAGCAGTGGAGTCGGGACCGGGAGGAATAAGCCCCAGCATTTT.

The gene calls are TRBV15 and TRBJ1-1; 8 nucleotides line up with TRBD1. Germline V gene data show CDR1 as LNHNV and CDR2 as YYDKDF (reference sequence). Germline trimming cut 4 bases from V and 11 bases from J; bases unmatched to any gene: 6. The CDR3 loop spans 12 amino acids. The chain's CDR3 is CATSIRTGRAFF. In DNA form, the CDR3 reads TGTGCCACCAGCATCCGGACAGGGAGGGCTTTCTTT.

This clone turned up a few times. The chain carries TRBV19 and TRBJ1-6; the D gene is possibly TRBD1 (6 bases). CDR1 LNHDA and CDR2 SQIVND come from the germline V gene (reference sequence). The CDR3 runs to 16 residues. Between the trimmed V and J ends, which lost 3 bases and 8 bases, there was a span of 17 bases. CDR3 DNA sequence: TGTGCCAGTAGTATTACGGGACACCTAGGCGATTCACCCCTCCACTTT. It is translated as CASSITGHLGDSPLHF.